These 21 T cell receptor beta chains originate from one sample sequenced in a study of beta chain features in type 1 diabetes. Expressed TCRB transcripts were sequenced, since all the RNA that had been isolated was reverse transcribed. Clones were read by immunoSEQ multiplex PCR, and TCRdb kept only the in-frame ones, dropping some. The profile covers 150,000 to 200,000 clones, with 63% appearing a single time and about 0.089% taken by the ten largest. Study findings and constraints: Among patients with Type 1 diabetes, TCRB CDR3s were moderately but significantly shorter in every one of the four CD4+ subsets.

No antigen has been assigned to these receptors. Sequences were obtained from naive CD4+ T cells from blood. Every receptor here comes from a man aged 25 to 45 with type 1 diabetes.

This clone was detected only a few times. The chain couples TRBV5-6 to TRBJ2-7, with TRBD1 identical over 9 bases. The J segment lost 0 bases and the V segment lost 4 bases, leaving 8 bases of the junction unmatched. There are 16 residues in the CDR3. Germline V gene data show CDR1 as SGHDT and CDR2 as YYEEEE. The CDR3 DNA reads TGTGCCAGCAGCCATCCCCGGGACAGGGACTCCTACGAGCAGTACTTC. Amino acid sequence: CASSHPRDRDSYEQYF. The complete variable domain, with remaining parts taken from reference TRBV5-6 and TRBJ2-7, reads DAGVTQSPTHLIKTRGQQVTLRCSPKSGHDTVSWYQQALGQGPQFIFQYYEEEERQRGNFPDRFSGHQFPNYSSELNVNALLLGDSALYLCASSHPRDRDSYEQYFGPGTRLTVT.

The table lists this clone with a count of one. This sequence joins TRBV9 and TRBJ1-1; unclear D gene. The CDR3 spans 14 residues. V lost 2 bases and J lost 1, with 9 bases in between. Per the germline V gene, CDR1 is SGDLS and CDR2 is YYNGEE. The CDR3 region is CASSVTSGNTEAFF. The CDR3 region has the DNA TGTGCCAGCAGCGTTACGTCGGGGAACACTGAAGCTTTCTTT.

The V gene is TRBV7-2, the J gene TRBJ2-2; D perhaps matches TRBD1 (6 bases). Trimming left V 4 bases short and J 4 bases short, with 19 bases between. Germline V gene lookup returns CDR1 SGHTA and CDR2 FQGNSA. The CDR3 is 17 amino acids. The CDR3, as DNA: TGTGCCAGCAGCTCCCTCGCCTACGGACAGAGCACCGGGGAGCTGTTTTTT. Translating gives CASSSLAYGQSTGELFF. Full variable domain (outside the CDR3, taken from reference TRBV7-2 and TRBJ2-2): GAGVSQSPSNKVTEKGKDVELRCDPISGHTALYWYRQSLGQGLEFLIYFQGNSAPDKSGLPSDRFSAERTGGSVSTLTIQRTQQEDSAVYLCASSSLAYGQSTGELFFGEGSRLTVL.

The chain is built from TRBV5-1 and TRBJ2-7; no clear D. Trimming removed 0 bases from V and 2 bases from J, with 9 bases in between. The CDR3 is made up of 14 amino acids. Germline V gene lookup returns CDR1 SGHRS and CDR2 YFSETQ. The CDR3 DNA reads TGCGCCAGCAGCTTGGATACAGCCGCCTACGAGCAGTACTTC. It is translated as CASSLDTAAYEQYF.

This rearrangement joins TRBV30 to TRBJ1-1; D gene ambiguous. V dropped 1 base and J dropped 7 bases, with 10 bases sitting between them. Looked up from germline, CDR1 is GTSNPN and CDR2 is SVGIG (reference sequence). CDR3 length equals 12 residues. The CDR3 protein is CAWSEAVHEAFF. In DNA, the CDR3 is TGTGCCTGGAGTGAAGCAGTCCATGAAGCTTTCTTT.

The rearrangement links TRBV13 to TRBJ1-4; tentative D call: TRBD1 (6 bases). Germline values: CDR1 PRHDT, CDR2 FYEKMQ (reference sequence). The CDR3 has 14 amino acids. The germline V and J ends were trimmed by 2 bases and 5 bases, with 9 bases remaining between them. The CDR3: CASSLRDKNEKLFF. Written as DNA, the CDR3 is TGTGCCAGCAGCTTAAGGGACAAAAATGAAAAACTGTTTTTT.

This clone was counted only a few times. This sequence joins TRBV29-1 and TRBJ1-2; 10 bases are a match to TRBD1. The germline CDR1 and CDR2 sequences are SQVTM and ANQGSEA. CDR3 length: 13 amino acids. With V trimmed by 6 bases and J by 3 bases, 4 bases remained unmatched. The CDR3 DNA reads as TGCAGCGTCCGGACAGGGGGAGACTATGGCTACACCTTC. It encodes CSVRTGGDYGYTF. Supplemented by reference TRBV29-1 and TRBJ1-2, the full variable domain reads SAVISQKPSRDICQRGTSLTIQCQVDSQVTMMFWYRQQPGQSLTLIATANQGSEATYESGFVIDKFPISRPNLTFSTLTVSNMSPEDSSIYLCSVRTGGDYGYTFGSGTRLTVV.

The J gene is TRBJ2-5, the V gene TRBV7-9; D call uncertain. The germline V gene has CDR1 SEHNR and CDR2 FQNEAQ (reference sequence). Between the trimmed V and J ends, which lost 5 bases and 5 bases, there was a span of 12 bases. This CDR3 is built from 13 residues. In DNA, the CDR3 is TGTGCCAGCAGCCCCTACAAGGGCGAGACCCAGTACTTC. Residues: CASSPYKGETQYF.

The genes are TRBV9 and TRBJ1-5; D not resolved. The germline V gene has CDR1 SGDLS and CDR2 YYNGEE. Trimming pared 0 bases from V and 2 bases from J, leaving 9 bases between. The CDR3 is 15 amino acids. This CDR3 is CASSVGYSGNQPQHF. Here the CDR3 DNA reads TGTGCCAGCAGCGTAGGCTACTCGGGCAATCAGCCCCAGCATTTT.

V and J are TRBV19 and TRBJ2-4, with 8 bases fitting TRBD2. This CDR3 spans 16 amino acids. V lost 1 base and J lost 6; bases outside the gene matches: 8. CDR1 and CDR2 from the germline V gene are LNHDA and SQIVND (reference sequence). This CDR3 is CASSIGWTSPGNIQYF. The CDR3 nucleotides are TGTGCCAGTAGTATAGGTTGGACTAGCCCCGGAAACATTCAGTACTTC.

This clone was observed a few times. This chain uses TRBV29-1 with TRBJ2-7; TRBD1 matches at 9 bases. The CDR3 sequence is 13 residues long. J gave up 5 bases and V 6 bases, and 8 bases lay outside the gene matches. CDR1 and CDR2 (germline): SQVTM, ANQGSEA. CDR3 sequence: CSVPSTGGNEQYF. CDR3 bases: TGCAGCGTCCCCTCCACAGGGGGCAACGAGCAGTACTTC.

The chain links TRBV4-3 to TRBJ2-7, with 15 bases fitting TRBD2. From germline, CDR1 is LGHNA and CDR2 YSLEER. The junction had 6 bases not matched to a gene; V was cut back by 3 bases and J by 0 bases. This CDR3 comprises 18 residues. As DNA, the CDR3 is TGCGCCAGCAGCCAGAGAGGACTAGCGGGGGGGCCCTCCTACGAGCAGTACTTC. This sequence encodes CASSQRGLAGGPSYEQYF.

The count of this clone is one. The chain links TRBV28 to TRBJ2-7, with a weak D call TRBD1 (6 bases). Germline values: CDR1 MDHEN, CDR2 SYDVKM. Trimming shortened V by 7 bases and J by 1 base, and 14 bases separated the two germline ends. The CDR3 consists of 14 residues. CDR3 residues: CASTYRVASYEQYF. CDR3 bases: TGTGCCAGCACTTACAGGGTAGCATCCTACGAGCAGTACTTC.

The CDR3 sequence: CASHLTGGPYEQYF. CDR3 nucleotide sequence: TGTGCCAGCCACCTAACCGGGGGCCCCTACGAGCAGTACTTC. The chain couples TRBV28 to TRBJ2-7; D is possibly TRBD1 or TRBD2 (6 bases each). The CDR3 has 14 amino acids. Trimming shortened V by 8 bases and J by 2 bases, and 16 bases separated the two germline ends. Germline V CDR1 and CDR2: MDHEN, SYDVKM.

The chain recombines TRBV27 with TRBJ1-5; no clear D gene. The V gene lost 4 bases and the J gene lost 2 bases, with 9 bases spanning the gap. Germline assignment: CDR1 MNHEY and CDR2 SMNVEV (reference sequence). CDR3 length: 14 amino acids. The DNA for the CDR3 is TGTGCCAGCAGTTGGGATGGTGGCAATCAGCCCCAGCATTTT. Translation: CASSWDGGNQPQHF.

This chain joins TRBV18 and TRBJ2-3, with D tentatively TRBD2 (6 bases). Trimming stripped 0 bases from V and 2 bases from J, with 9 bases between. The CDR3 runs 15 residues. Germline lookup yields CDR1 KGHSH and CDR2 LQKENI. The CDR3 sequence: CASSPPSGATDTQYF. CDR3 DNA sequence: TGTGCCAGCTCACCACCTAGCGGAGCCACAGATACGCAGTATTTT.

This sequence joins TRBV7-9 and TRBJ2-3, with D perhaps assigned TRBD1 or TRBD2 (5 bases each). Trimming removed 5 bases at V and 0 bases at J, with 9 bases between. CDR1 is SEHNR, CDR2 FQNEAQ, per germline (reference sequence). The CDR3 has 14 amino acids. The CDR3 sequence: CASSRDRSTDTQYF. The CDR3 DNA is TGTGCCAGCAGCCGGGACCGCAGCACAGATACGCAGTATTTT.

The chain employs TRBV4-1 and TRBJ2-3; TRBD1 might be the D (6 bases). The CDR3 has 17 amino acids. V was cut by 0 bases and J by 3 bases, with 16 bases left in between. Germline loops: CDR1 MGHRA, CDR2 YSYEKL. The CDR3 DNA follows: TGCGCCAGCAGCCAAGATAGGGGGTTAGCGTCTACAGATACGCAGTATTTT. Amino acid sequence: CASSQDRGLASTDTQYF.

The rearrangement uses TRBV4-1 and TRBJ2-3; D may be TRBD1 or TRBD2 (6 bases each). From germline, CDR1 is MGHRA and CDR2 YSYEKL. V was shortened by 3 bases and J by 3 bases, with 16 bases between the two germline ends. The CDR3 has 16 amino acids. The CDR3 protein is CASSQGWGAETDTQYF. CDR3 bases: TGCGCCAGCAGCCAGGGGTGGGGGGCAGAAACAGATACGCAGTATTTT.

This clone showed up just a few times. The V gene is TRBV7-9, the J gene TRBJ2-7; no reliable D call. The CDR3 has 11 residues. Trimming cost V 8 bases and J 0 bases, with 5 bases left between them. The germline V gene has CDR1 SEHNR and CDR2 FQNEAQ (reference sequence). DNA of the CDR3: TGTGCCAGCGAGGACTCCTACGAGCAGTACTTC. Translated: CASEDSYEQYF.

The CDR3 bases are TGTGCCAGCAGTGCGGGACAGGGATACACAGATACGCAGTATTTT. Residues: CASSAGQGYTDTQYF. The chain joins TRBV21-1 to TRBJ2-3; the tabulated D call, TRBD1, remains unverified against the DNA. TRBV21-1 is tagged as a pseudogene. The CDR3 runs 15 residues.